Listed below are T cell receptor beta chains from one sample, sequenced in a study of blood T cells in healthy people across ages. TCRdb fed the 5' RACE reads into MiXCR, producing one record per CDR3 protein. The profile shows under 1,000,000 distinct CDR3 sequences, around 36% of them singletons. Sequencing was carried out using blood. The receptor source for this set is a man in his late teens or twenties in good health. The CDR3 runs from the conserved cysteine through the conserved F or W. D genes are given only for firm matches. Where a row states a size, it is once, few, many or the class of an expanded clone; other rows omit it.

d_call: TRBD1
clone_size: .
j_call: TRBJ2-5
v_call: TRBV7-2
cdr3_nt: TGTGCCAGCAGCCTAGCTGACAGGGAAGAGCAGTACTTC
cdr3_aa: CASSLADREEQYF

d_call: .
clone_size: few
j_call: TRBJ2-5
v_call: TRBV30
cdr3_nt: TGTGCCTGGAGTAACCAGGGGGAGACCCAGTACTTC
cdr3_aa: CAWSNQGETQYF

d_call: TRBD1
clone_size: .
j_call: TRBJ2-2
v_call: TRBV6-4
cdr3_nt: TGTGCCAGCAGCCGGACAGGGAATAGAATCAGGGACACCGGGGAGCTGTTTTTT
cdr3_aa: CASSRTGNRIRDTGELFF

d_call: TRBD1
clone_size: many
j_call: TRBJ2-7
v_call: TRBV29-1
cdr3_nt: TGCAGCGTCGGGACAGGGAGCCACGAGCAGTACTTC
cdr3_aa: CSVGTGSHEQYF

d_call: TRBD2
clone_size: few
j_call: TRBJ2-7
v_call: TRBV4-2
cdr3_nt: TGTGCCAGCAGCACGCCTAGCGGGGAAATCTACAATGAGCAGTACTTC
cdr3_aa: CASSTPSGEIYNEQYF

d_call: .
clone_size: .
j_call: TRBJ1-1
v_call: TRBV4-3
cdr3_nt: TGCGCCAGCAGCCAAGACCTGGTGAACACTGAAGCTTTCTTT
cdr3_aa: CASSQDLVNTEAFF

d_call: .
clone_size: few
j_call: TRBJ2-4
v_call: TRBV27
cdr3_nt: TGTGCCAGCAGCCCCGGAGGGAACATTCAGTACTTC
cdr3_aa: CASSPGGNIQYF

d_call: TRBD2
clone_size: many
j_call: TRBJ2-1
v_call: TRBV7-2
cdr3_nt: TGTGCCAGCAGCTTACAGCGGGGGGCCGGGAATGAGCAGTTCTTC
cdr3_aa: CASSLQRGAGNEQFF

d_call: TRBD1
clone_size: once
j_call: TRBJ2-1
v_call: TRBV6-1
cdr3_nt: TGTGCCAGCAGTGACCCAAGGGACAGGGGTAACAATGAGCAGTTCTTC
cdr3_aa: CASSDPRDRGNNEQFF

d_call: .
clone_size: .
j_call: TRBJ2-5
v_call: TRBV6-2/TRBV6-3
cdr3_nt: TGTGCCAGCAGTTTATCCCTCCGCAATGAGCAGTACTTC
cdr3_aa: CASSLSLRNEQYF

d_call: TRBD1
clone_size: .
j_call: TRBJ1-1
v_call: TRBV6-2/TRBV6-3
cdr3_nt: TGTGCCAGCAGTTACGGGGGACAGGGTCTCAATGAAGCTTTCTTT
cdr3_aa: CASSYGGQGLNEAFF

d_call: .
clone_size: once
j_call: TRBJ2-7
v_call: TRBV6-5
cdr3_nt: TGTACCAGCAGTTACGAGGGAGGGGGCTACGAGCAGTACTTC
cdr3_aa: CTSSYEGGGYEQYF

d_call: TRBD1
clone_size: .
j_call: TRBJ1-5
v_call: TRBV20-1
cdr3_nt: TGCAGTGCTAGACCCGGGACAGGTATACAGCCCCAGCATTTT
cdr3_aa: CSARPGTGIQPQHF

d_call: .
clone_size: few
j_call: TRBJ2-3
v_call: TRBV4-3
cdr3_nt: TGCGCCAGCAGCCAAGATCATCCCGGCCTCTCCACAGATACGCAGTATTTT
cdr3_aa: CASSQDHPGLSTDTQYF

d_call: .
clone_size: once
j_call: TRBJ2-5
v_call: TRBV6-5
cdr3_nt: TGTCTAACCAGCGATATGCTGCAAGAGACCCAGTACTTC
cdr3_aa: CLTSDMLQETQYF

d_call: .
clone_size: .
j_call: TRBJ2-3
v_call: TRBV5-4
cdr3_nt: TGTGCCAGCAGCCCAGCCGACGGGACAGATACGCAGTATTTT
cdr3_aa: CASSPADGTDTQYF

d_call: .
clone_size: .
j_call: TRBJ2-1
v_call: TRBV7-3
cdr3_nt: TGTGCCAGCAGCTTAGGGAGGAATGTGCAGTTCTTC
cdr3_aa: CASSLGRNVQFF

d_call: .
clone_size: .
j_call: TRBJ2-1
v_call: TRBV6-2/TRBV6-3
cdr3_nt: TGTGCCAGCGGACACGAAAGAGATGGGGGTGCGTACAATGAGCAGTTCTTC
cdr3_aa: CASGHERDGGAYNEQFF

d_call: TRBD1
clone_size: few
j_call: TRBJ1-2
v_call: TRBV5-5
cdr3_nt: TGTGCCAGCAGCCTCTTGAAGGACGGGAGCCAGGGGGAGGACTATGGCTACACCTTC
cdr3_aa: CASSLLKDGSQGEDYGYTF

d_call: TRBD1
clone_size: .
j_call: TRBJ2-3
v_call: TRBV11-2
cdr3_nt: TGTGCCAGCAGCTTATGGGGACAGATCACAGATACGCAGTATTTT
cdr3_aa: CASSLWGQITDTQYF

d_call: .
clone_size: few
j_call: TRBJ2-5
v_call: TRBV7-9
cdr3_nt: TGTGCCAGCAGCTTAGCCAGGGACCCAAATGAGCAGTACTTC
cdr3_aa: CASSLARDPNEQYF

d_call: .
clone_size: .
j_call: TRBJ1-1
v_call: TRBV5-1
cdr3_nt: TGCGCCAGCAGCTTGGCCGCCGTCGGGGGGCGGAACACTGAAGCTTTCTTT
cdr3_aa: CASSLAAVGGRNTEAFF

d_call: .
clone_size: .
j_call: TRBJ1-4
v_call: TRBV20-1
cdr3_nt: TGCAGTGCTAGATCACCCCCGGAAGCCCTCGGTACCAAACTGTTTTTT
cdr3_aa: CSARSPPEALGTKLFF

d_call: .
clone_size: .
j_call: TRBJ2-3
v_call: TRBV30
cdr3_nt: TGTGCCTGGAGTGCCGGGGGGCCTAGCACAGATACGCAGTATTTT
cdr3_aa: CAWSAGGPSTDTQYF

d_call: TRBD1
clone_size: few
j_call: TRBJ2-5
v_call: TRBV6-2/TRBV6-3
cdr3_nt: TGTGCCAGCAGTTATCTCACAGGGGGAGAGACCCAGTACTTC
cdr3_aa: CASSYLTGGETQYF

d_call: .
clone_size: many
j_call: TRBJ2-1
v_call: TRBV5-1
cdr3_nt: TGCGCCAGCAGCCCTGCAGGGGTCTCCTACAATGAGCAGTTCTTC
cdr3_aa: CASSPAGVSYNEQFF

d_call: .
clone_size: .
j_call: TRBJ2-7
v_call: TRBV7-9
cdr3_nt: TGTGCCAGCAGCTCGGATAGAGGGGGTTTCTACGAGCAGTACTTC
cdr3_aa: CASSSDRGGFYEQYF

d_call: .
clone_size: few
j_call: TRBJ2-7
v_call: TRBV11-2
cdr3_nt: TGTGCCAGCAGCTTATCGGACCAAGGGGAGCAGTACTTC
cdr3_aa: CASSLSDQGEQYF

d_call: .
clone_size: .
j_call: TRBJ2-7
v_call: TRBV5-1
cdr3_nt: TGCGCCAGCAGCCTGGGGGGGACAGCTTTGTACGAGCAGTACTTC
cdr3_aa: CASSLGGTALYEQYF

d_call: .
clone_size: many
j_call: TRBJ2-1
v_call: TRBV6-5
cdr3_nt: TGTGCCAGCAGTTACTCAGGGGGGAGCAATGAGCAGTTCTTC
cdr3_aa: CASSYSGGSNEQFF

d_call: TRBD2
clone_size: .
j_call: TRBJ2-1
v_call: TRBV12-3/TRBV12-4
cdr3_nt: TGTGTCAGTACTGGCGGCGCGGGGGGCCCCTACAATGAGCAGTTCTTC
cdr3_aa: CVSTGGAGGPYNEQFF

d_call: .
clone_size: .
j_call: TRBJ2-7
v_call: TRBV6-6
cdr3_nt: TGTGCCAGCAGTTACTCGCGAGGGGCAGACGAGCAGTACTTC
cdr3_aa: CASSYSRGADEQYF

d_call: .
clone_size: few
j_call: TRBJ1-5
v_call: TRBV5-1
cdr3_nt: TGCGCCAGCAGCCTCAACGTCCTCCAGCATTTT
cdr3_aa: CASSLNVLQHF

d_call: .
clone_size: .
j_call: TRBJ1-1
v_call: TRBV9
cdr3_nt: TGTGCCAGCAGCGTAGGTTATGGCACTGAAGCTTTCTTT
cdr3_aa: CASSVGYGTEAFF

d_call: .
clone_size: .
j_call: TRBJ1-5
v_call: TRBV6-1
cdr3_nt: TGTGCCAGCAGTGGAACAGGGAATGGGCAGCCCCTGCATTTT
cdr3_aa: CASSGTGNGQPLHF

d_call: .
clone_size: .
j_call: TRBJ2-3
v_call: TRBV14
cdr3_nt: TGTGCCAGCAGCCAGACTCTAGCGGATACGCAGTATTTT
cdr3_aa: CASSQTLADTQYF

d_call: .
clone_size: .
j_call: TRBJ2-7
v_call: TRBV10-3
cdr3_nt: TGTGCCATCAGTGATAGAGCAGGGCCCTACGAGCAGTACTTC
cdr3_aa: CAISDRAGPYEQYF

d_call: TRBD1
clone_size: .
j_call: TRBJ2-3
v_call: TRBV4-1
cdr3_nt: TGCGCCAGCAGCCACAGACAGGGGCCTAACACAGATACGCAGTATTTT
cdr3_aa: CASSHRQGPNTDTQYF

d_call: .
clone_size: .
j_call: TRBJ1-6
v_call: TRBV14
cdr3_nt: TGTGCCAGCAGCGATGGGTGGGCAAGCTATAATTCACCCCTCCACTTT
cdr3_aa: CASSDGWASYNSPLHF

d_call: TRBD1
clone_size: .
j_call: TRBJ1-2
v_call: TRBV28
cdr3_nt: TGTGCCAGCAGTTTCGACAGGGGGTACTATGGCTACACCTTC
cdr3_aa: CASSFDRGYYGYTF

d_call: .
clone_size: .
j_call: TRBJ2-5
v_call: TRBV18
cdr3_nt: TGTGCCAGCTCACCACCGGCCAGGGCGGAGACCCAGTACTTC
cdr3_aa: CASSPPARAETQYF

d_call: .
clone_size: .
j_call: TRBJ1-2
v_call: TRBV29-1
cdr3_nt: TGCAGCGGCCAGGGGAGTCAGGATGGCTACACCTTC
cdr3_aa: CSGQGSQDGYTF

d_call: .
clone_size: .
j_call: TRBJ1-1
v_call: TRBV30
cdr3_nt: TGTGCCTGGAGTGTAGGTGGTTTTGGCACTGAAGCTTTCTTT
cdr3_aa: CAWSVGGFGTEAFF

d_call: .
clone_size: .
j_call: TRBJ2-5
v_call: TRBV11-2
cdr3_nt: TGTGCCAGCAGCTTAGATCGGGGGGCCGAAAGGTCGTACTTC
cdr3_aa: CASSLDRGAERSYF

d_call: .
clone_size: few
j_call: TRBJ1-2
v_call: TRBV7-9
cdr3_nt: TGTGCCAGCAGCTTAAGTGGGCCAGGGGCCGGGTATGGCTACACCTTC
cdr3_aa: CASSLSGPGAGYGYTF

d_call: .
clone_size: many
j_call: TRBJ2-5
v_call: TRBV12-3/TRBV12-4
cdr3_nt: TGTGCCAGCAGTCCCGATGGGGGTCCCGAGACCCAGTACTTC
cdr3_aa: CASSPDGGPETQYF

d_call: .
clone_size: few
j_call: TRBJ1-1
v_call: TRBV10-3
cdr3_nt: TGTGCCATCAGTTCTCGGGGGGTGGAAGCTTTCTTT
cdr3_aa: CAISSRGVEAFF

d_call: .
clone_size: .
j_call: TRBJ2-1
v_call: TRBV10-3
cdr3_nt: TGTGCCACGGGGAGACAGGGAGGGGAGCAGTTCTTC
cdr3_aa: CATGRQGGEQFF

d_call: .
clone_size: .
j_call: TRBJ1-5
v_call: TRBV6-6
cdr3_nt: TGTGCCAGCCGAAATAGCAATCAGCCCCAGCATTTT
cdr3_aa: CASRNSNQPQHF

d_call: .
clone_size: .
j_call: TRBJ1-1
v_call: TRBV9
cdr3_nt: TGTGCCAGCAGGGGGACGGGGGCAGCGGCTGAAGCTTTCTTT
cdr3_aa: CASRGTGAAAEAFF

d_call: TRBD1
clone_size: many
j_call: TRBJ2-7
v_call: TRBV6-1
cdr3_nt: TGTGCCAGCAGTGTTAACCGCCGGGACAGGAGACCAAGCTCCTACGAGCAGTACTTC
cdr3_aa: CASSVNRRDRRPSSYEQYF

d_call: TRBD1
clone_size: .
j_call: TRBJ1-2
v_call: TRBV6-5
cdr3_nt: TGTGCCAGCAGGGATTCAATTTCGGGACAGACCTATGGCTACACCTTC
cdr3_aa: CASRDSISGQTYGYTF

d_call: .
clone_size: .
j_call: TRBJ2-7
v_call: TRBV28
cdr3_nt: TGTGCCAGCAGTTTAACCCAGGCCGCCTACGAGCAGTACTTC
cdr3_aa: CASSLTQAAYEQYF